This T cell receptor (beta chain) appears in the sequencing data of a study of cytomegalovirus exposure and HLA in healthy donors. Study background: The same platform used for the roughly 650 first-cohort repertoires was also used for the 90 to 150 validation repertoires, as a later analysis reported.

CDR1 is LNHDA and CDR2 is SQIVND in the germline V gene (reference sequence). This CDR3 contains 15 residues. The V end lost 5 bases, the J end lost 1 base, and 15 bases lay between the germline ends. Study results and caveats: Through in vitro validation, three CMV-associated chains were shown to be specific for CMV antigens. Cytomegalovirus status was reportedly diagnosed by the classifier with high specificity and sensitivity. Associated with cytomegalovirus, according to the listing, were fewer than 200 TCR beta chains.

Clones were read by immunoSEQ multiplex PCR, and TCRdb kept only the in-frame ones, dropping some. The repertoire has 100,000 or so clones, more than 85% of them found once; the top ten carry 4%. Of note for this clone: Its antigen is unidentified.

The sample consisted of PBMCs. This TCR derives from a woman between 18 and 30 years old in good health and CMV-seropositive. The chain is built from TRBV19 and TRBJ2-7, with a tentative D call TRBD1 (5 bases). Written as DNA, the CDR3 is TGTGCCAGTAGTGCCGAGACAGAAGGTTCCTACGAGCAGTACTTC. This sequence encodes CASSAETEGSYEQYF.